This TCR beta chain was obtained from a study of blood T cells in healthy people across ages. Primers used in a second PCR of roughly 6 to 11 cycles were a sample-barcoded 5' primer and a J-beta primer mix. TCRdb reprocessed the 5' RACE reads via MiXCR and lists one record per CDR3 protein. The sample lists roughly 560,000 distinct CDR3 sequences; around 24% were seen once. Samples each yielded at least 5.5 micrograms of total RNA. Overall study results and limits: From one million sequenced T cells, diversity estimates were lower bounds.

Germline V gene sequence: CDR1 DFQATT, CDR2 SNEGSKA (reference sequence). This CDR3 has 16 amino acids. The junction had 5 bases not matched to a gene; V was cut back by 5 bases and J by 3 bases. This clonotype has a handful of counts. Its cognate antigen is unknown. The sample also formed part of further work on T cells of mothers and their children. That paper notes: Sample barcodes and 2-4 random nucleotides came from the second PCR's M1S primer.

This sequence originates from a boy aged 5-17 years in good health. The gene calls are TRBV20-1 and TRBJ2-6; 12 nucleotides match TRBD2. Specimen: blood. The CDR3 is CSASGLAGFGANVLTF. The DNA of the CDR3 is TGCAGTGCTTCTGGACTAGCGGGATTTGGGGCCAACGTCCTGACTTTC.